These 21 T cell receptor beta chains were all obtained from the same sample, sequenced in a study of CD8 T cells in ankylosing spondylitis. Study-wide points: For ankylosing spondylitis blood, a TCR beta motif of seven to nine highly homologous variants appeared characteristic.

Their specific antigens are unknown. Using its own MiXCR run on the 5' RACE reads, TCRdb lists one record per CDR3 protein. Counted here are more than 250,000 distinct CDR3 sequences, less than 10% occurring once; the ten biggest clones make up approximately 15%. Sequencing input: blood, either unsorted or a sorted T cell fraction (not recorded which). The receptors were gathered from a male donor with ankylosing spondylitis.

This clonotype was observed a few times. This sequence joins TRBV6-1 and TRBJ2-7; 8 nucleotides agree with TRBD2. The CDR3 totals 15 residues. V lost 6 bases, J lost 0 bases, and 7 bases stayed unmatched. CDR1 and CDR2 (germline): MNHNS, SASEGT. DNA of the CDR3: TGTGCCAGCAGCCCGCGGGGGGCGGCCTCCTACGAGCAGTACTTC. It yields the protein CASSPRGAASYEQYF.

The genes are TRBV4-1 and TRBJ2-3; 7 nucleotides align to TRBD2. The CDR3 contains 15 residues. J was trimmed by 4 bases and V by 2 bases; bases with no gene match: 6. Per the germline V gene, CDR1 is MGHRA and CDR2 is YSYEKL. The CDR3 DNA follows: TGCGCCAGCAGCCAAACCGGGACTATGGCAGATACGCAGTATTTT. Protein product: CASSQTGTMADTQYF.

This clonotype was seen repeatedly, ten times or more. This chain links TRBV20-1 with TRBJ2-2; D tentatively fits TRBD1 or TRBD2 (5 bases each). The CDR3 has 14 residues. The V gene lost 7 bases and the J gene lost 4 bases, with 16 bases spanning the gap. The germline V gene encodes CDR1 DFQATT and CDR2 SNEGSKA (reference sequence). In DNA form, the CDR3 reads TGCAGTGTCCCGGGACCAGCGAGCACCGGGGAGCTGTTTTTT. Its translation: CSVPGPASTGELFF.

This clonotype has just a few counts. The chain employs TRBV20-1 and TRBJ2-3; the D is unclear. The V and J ends lost 2 bases and 3 bases respectively, with 3 bases between them. The CDR3 contains 11 residues. Looked up from germline, CDR1 is DFQATT and CDR2 is SNEGSKA (reference sequence). The CDR3, as DNA: TGCAGTGCTAGAAGGACAGATACGCAGTATTTT. The encoded protein is CSARRTDTQYF.

The rearrangement links TRBV11-2 to TRBJ1-1; maybe TRBD1 (5 bases). The CDR3 is 14 residues long. Germline assignment: CDR1 SGHAT and CDR2 FQNNGV. Trimming removed 2 bases at V and 11 bases at J, with 18 bases between. Here the CDR3 reads CASSLNRQQTGAFF. As DNA, the CDR3 is TGTGCCAGCAGCTTAAATCGACAGCAAACGGGGGCTTTCTTT.

The chain carries TRBV28 and TRBJ2-4; D remains ambiguous. Trimming pared 2 bases from V and 7 bases from J, leaving 9 bases between. The CDR3 is 13 residues long. Germline V CDR1 and CDR2: MDHEN, SYDVKM. The CDR3 is CASSLQGPNIQYF. Here the CDR3 DNA reads TGTGCCAGCAGTTTACAAGGGCCTAACATTCAGTACTTC.

This clonotype was seen only a few times. The rearrangement uses TRBV4-3 and TRBJ2-2, with a possible D match to TRBD1 (6 bases). The CDR3 consists of 18 residues. The V gene's germline CDR1 is LGHNA and CDR2 YSLEER. Between the trimmed V and J ends, which lost 1 base and 7 bases, there was a span of 22 bases. The CDR3 nucleotides read TGCGCCAGCAGCCAAGTACCCTTAGGATTAGGGGGAATCGGGGAGCTGTTTTTT. Translated, it gives CASSQVPLGLGGIGELFF.

This clonotype was picked up many times. The chain has TRBV20-1 and TRBJ2-2, with 15 bases identical to TRBD2. This CDR3 is 16 amino acids long. Germline values: CDR1 DFQATT, CDR2 SNEGSKA (reference sequence). Trimming took 6 bases from V and 5 from J; bases not matched to a gene: 7. CDR3 in DNA: TGCAGTGCCAGGACTAGCGGGAGGGCGGGGACCGGGGAGCTGTTTTTT. This gives the protein CSARTSGRAGTGELFF.

Only a few counts were recorded for this clonotype. The rearrangement links TRBV19 to TRBJ2-6; D is unclear. The CDR3 covers 14 residues. V was cut by 6 bases and J by 3 bases, with 9 bases left in between. The V gene's germline CDR1 is LNHDA and CDR2 SQIVND (reference sequence). In DNA, the CDR3 is TGTGCCAGTAGAGTTCCAGGTGGGGCCAACGTCCTGACTTTC. Translation: CASRVPGGANVLTF.

In its sample, this clonotype was seen a few times. The gene calls are TRBV5-1 and TRBJ1-4; TRBD1 is a possible D gene (5 bases). Germline V gives CDR1 SGHRS, CDR2 YFSETQ. The CDR3 consists of 15 residues. V was cut by 3 bases and J by 8 bases, with 17 bases left in between. CDR3 sequence (DNA): TGCGCCAGCAGCTCAGAGGGCAGGGAATTGGAAAAACTGTTTTTT. Amino acid sequence: CASSSEGRELEKLFF.

Many counts were recorded for this clonotype. The genes are TRBV20-1 and TRBJ2-1; D may be TRBD1 (5 bases). The germline gives CDR1 DFQATT, CDR2 SNEGSKA (reference sequence). This CDR3 has 15 residues. Trimming cost V 6 bases and J 6 bases, with 21 bases left between them. CDR3 DNA: TGCAGTGCCCCCCTCCCCGACAGTGCGGTCAATGAGCAGTTCTTC. Its protein is CSAPLPDSAVNEQFF.

The chain joins TRBV20-1 to TRBJ2-5, with a weak D call TRBD2 (5 bases). Germline V gives CDR1 DFQATT, CDR2 SNEGSKA (reference sequence). The CDR3 consists of 13 residues. Trimming took 4 bases from V and 5 from J, leaving 14 bases between them. Here the CDR3 reads CSAKAGRKETQYF. The CDR3 region has the DNA TGCAGTGCTAAGGCGGGTCGAAAGGAGACCCAGTACTTC.

At least ten counts were recorded for this clonotype. This chain uses TRBV9 with TRBJ1-1; D call uncertain. The CDR3 is made up of 13 amino acids. The germline CDR1 and CDR2 sequences are SGDLS and YYNGEE. Trimming took 4 bases from V and 11 from J, leaving 18 bases between them. Here the CDR3 reads CASSSPGLLIAFF. As DNA, the CDR3 is TGTGCCAGCAGCTCCCCAGGCCTCCTGATCGCTTTCTTT.

This clonotype was found once. The junction and the germline gene differ at one end; a read error may be behind it. The chain employs TRBV20-1 and TRBJ2-6; D may be TRBD1 (5 bases). The length of the CDR3 is 13 residues. CDR1 and CDR2 from the germline V gene are DFQATT and SNEGSKA (reference sequence). The CDR3 coding sequence is TGCAGTGCTAGCGGATCTGGGGCCAACGGCCTGACTTTC. Translation gives CSASGSGANGLTF.

This clonotype was counted ten times or more. The chain combines TRBV9 with TRBJ2-2; D unclear. Trimming pared 0 bases from V and 2 bases from J, leaving 8 bases between. Germline V CDR1 and CDR2: SGDLS, YYNGEE. The CDR3 has 15 amino acids. The CDR3 DNA reads TGTGCCAGCAGCGTAGGGCAGCCCAACACCGGGGAGCTGTTTTTT. Translation: CASSVGQPNTGELFF.

The rearrangement uses TRBV15 and TRBJ1-1; 10 bases align to TRBD1. Germline CDR1 and CDR2: LNHNV and YYDKDF (reference sequence). With 7 bases clipped from V and 6 bases from J, the junction kept 8 bases outside the gene matches. This CDR3 is built from 14 residues. CDR3 in amino acids: CATNTGQGWAEAFF. In DNA form, the CDR3 reads TGTGCCACCAATACGGGACAGGGGTGGGCTGAAGCTTTCTTT.

This clonotype came up a few times. The rearrangement uses TRBV12-3 or TRBV12-4 and TRBJ2-5; 7 bases match TRBD1. V was clipped by 7 bases and J by 4 bases; unmatched bases: 12. The CDR3 extends over 15 amino acids. The CDR3 DNA is TGTGCCAGCACCGGAAGCCAGGGGGTAGGAGAGACCCAGTACTTC. Amino acid sequence: CASTGSQGVGETQYF.

Turning to this clonotype: An end of the junction differs from the germline gene, which may be a read error. This rearrangement joins TRBV12-3 or TRBV12-4 to TRBJ2-3; D could derive from TRBD1 or TRBD2 (6 bases each). This CDR3 is built from 15 residues. This CDR3 reads CVSRSMEGGTDTQYF. The CDR3 DNA follows: TGTGTCAGCAGGTCCATGGAGGGGGGCACAGATACGCAGTATTTT.

This clonotype was picked up many times. The chain combines TRBV24-1 with TRBJ2-1, with 8 bases fitting TRBD1. The CDR3 consists of 18 residues. Unmatched junction bases numbered 12, after V lost 3 bases and J lost 3 bases. Germline CDR1 and CDR2: KGHDR and SFDVKD. The CDR3 DNA is TGTGCCACCAGTGATACAACGACAGGGGAAGGGGTCTACAATGAGCAGTTCTTC. Translated: CATSDTTTGEGVYNEQFF.

The V and J genes are TRBV5-6 and TRBJ2-1, with TRBD1 matching over 8 bases. V trimming: 1 base; J trimming: 4 bases; junction bases outside the gene matches: 16. The CDR3 spans 19 residues. From germline, CDR1 is SGHDT and CDR2 YYEEEE. The CDR3 loop reads CASSLYPMLGTGHYNEQFF. The CDR3, as DNA: TGTGCCAGCAGCTTGTACCCGATGTTGGGGACAGGACATTACAATGAGCAGTTCTTC. Full variable domain (missing parts from reference TRBV5-6 and TRBJ2-1): DAGVTQSPTHLIKTRGQQVTLRCSPKSGHDTVSWYQQALGQGPQFIFQYYEEEERQRGNFPDRFSGHQFPNYSSELNVNALLLGDSALYLCASSLYPMLGTGHYNEQFFGPGTRLTVL.

This clonotype was seen more than once but under ten times. This chain links TRBV29-1 with TRBJ2-7, with 8 bases fitting TRBD1. Germline V gene sequence: CDR1 SQVTM, CDR2 ANQGSEA. J was trimmed by 0 bases and V by 7 bases; bases with no gene match: 8. This CDR3 has 14 residues. The CDR3 region has the DNA TGCAGCGCCGCCGGACAGGGTTTCTCCTACGAGCAGTACTTC. Translation: CSAAGQGFSYEQYF.